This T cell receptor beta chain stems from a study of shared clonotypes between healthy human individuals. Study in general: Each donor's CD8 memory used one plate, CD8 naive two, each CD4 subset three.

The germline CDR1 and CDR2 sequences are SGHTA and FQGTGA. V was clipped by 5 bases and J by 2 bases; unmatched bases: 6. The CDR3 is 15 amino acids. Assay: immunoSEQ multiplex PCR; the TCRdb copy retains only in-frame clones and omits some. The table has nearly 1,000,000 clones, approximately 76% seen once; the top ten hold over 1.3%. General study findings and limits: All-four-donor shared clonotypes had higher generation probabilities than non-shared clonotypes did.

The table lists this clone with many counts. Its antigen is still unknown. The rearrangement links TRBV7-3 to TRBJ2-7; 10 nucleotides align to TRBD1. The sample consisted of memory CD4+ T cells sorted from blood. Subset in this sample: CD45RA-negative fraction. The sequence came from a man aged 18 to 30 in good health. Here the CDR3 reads CASSLGQGTTYEQYF. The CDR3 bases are TGTGCCAGCAGCCTGGGACAGGGGACTACCTACGAGCAGTACTTC. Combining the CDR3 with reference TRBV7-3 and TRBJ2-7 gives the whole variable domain GAGVSQTPSNKVTEKGKYVELRCDPISGHTALYWYRQSLGQGPEFLIYFQGTGAADDSGLPNDRFFAVRPEGSVSTLKIQRTERGDSAVYLCASSLGQGTTYEQYFGPGTRLTVT.